This is a list of T cell receptor beta chains from one sample in a study of T cells in Graves' hyperthyroidism and ophthalmopathy. One entry per CDR3 protein results from TCRdb running MiXCR on the multiplex PCR reads. The table includes hundreds of thousands of distinct CDR3 sequences, around 45% detected once. Sequenced input: peripheral blood or thyroid tissue (not recorded which). Receptors were obtained from a woman between 18 and 29 years old with Graves' hyperthyroidism. The CDR3 runs from the conserved cysteine through the conserved F or W. The D gene is left open where the match is weak. Size is stated for part of the rows, as once, few or many counts, or as a class when the clone is expanded.

D gene,V gene,J gene,clone size,CDR3 DNA,CDR3 protein
-,TRBV19,TRBJ2-7,-,TGTGCCAGTAGTAGCGGACAACCCTACGAGCAGTACTTC,CASSSGQPYEQYF
TRBD2,TRBV10-3,TRBJ2-3,-,TGTGCCAGTAAGCGGGAGTACGGCACAGATACGCAGTATTTT,CASKREYGTDTQYF
TRBD2,TRBV24-1,TRBJ2-5,-,TGTGCCACCAGTATCTTCCCGGGAGGGGTTCAAGAGACCCAGTACTTC,CATSIFPGGVQETQYF
TRBD1,TRBV2,TRBJ1-1,-,TGTGCCAGCAGTGCAAGGGGGCGCGTTGAAGCTTTCTTT,CASSARGRVEAFF
-,TRBV19,TRBJ1-1,many,TGTGCCAGTAGTATTTGGGGCGGGATGAACACTGAAGCTTTCTTT,CASSIWGGMNTEAFF
-,TRBV6-5,TRBJ2-7,-,TGTGCCAGCAGTGAAGAAACCGGGTCCTCCTACGAGCAGTACTTC,CASSEETGSSYEQYF
TRBD2,TRBV10-3,TRBJ2-5,-,TGTGCCATCAGTGAGTCCTTCGGAGGGACTAGCGTTCCACCCCAGGGGGAGACCCAGTACTTC,CAISESFGGTSVPPQGETQYF
TRBD1,TRBV29-1,TRBJ2-7,few,TGCAGCGTTGAAGTATCTGGCAGGGGGCCGACGGAGCAGTACTTC,CSVEVSGRGPTEQYF
TRBD1,TRBV6-6,TRBJ1-5,-,TGTGCCAGCAGTCGCACCGGGACAGGACGCAATCAGCCCCAGCATTTT,CASSRTGTGRNQPQHF
-,TRBV2,TRBJ1-2,many,TGTGCCAGCACCCGACATGGGGGCTATGGCTACACCTTC,CASTRHGGYGYTF
TRBD1,TRBV2,TRBJ2-7,few,TGTGCCAGCAGTGAAAGGACAGGGAGGAGCGAGCAGTACTTC,CASSERTGRSEQYF
-,TRBV2,TRBJ2-7,few,TGTGCCAGCCCCGAGGACACCCCCTACGAGCAGTACTTC,CASPEDTPYEQYF
TRBD2,TRBV20-1,TRBJ2-7,-,TGCAGTGCTCGAGGGACTATCCATGATGACGAGCAGTACTTC,CSARGTIHDDEQYF
-,TRBV7-2,TRBJ1-3,few,TGTGCCAGCAGCGAAGACACAGGGCTCGGAAACACCATATATTTT,CASSEDTGLGNTIYF
-,TRBV24-1,TRBJ2-7,many,TGTGCCACCAGTGATTTGGACAGACACGAGCAGTACTTC,CATSDLDRHEQYF
TRBD1,TRBV12-3/TRBV12-4,TRBJ1-5,few,TGTGCCAGCAGTGAACAGGGGCAGCCCCAGCATTTT,CASSEQGQPQHF
TRBD2,TRBV6-9,TRBJ2-7,few,TGTGCCAGCAGTACCGGGACTAGCGGGAGGGCCTTCCTCATCTACGAGCAGTACTTC,CASSTGTSGRAFLIYEQYF
-,TRBV19,TRBJ1-1,-,TGTGCCAGTAGTATCCAGTTCTCCAGCTCTGAAGCTTTCTTT,CASSIQFSSSEAFF
TRBD1,TRBV7-9,TRBJ1-2,-,TGTGCCAGCAGCGCACCTCCGGGACAGGGGGCGTATGGCTACACCTTC,CASSAPPGQGAYGYTF
TRBD2,TRBV5-1,TRBJ2-7,-,TGTGCCAGCAGTCCTATGCGGGGGTCCGCCTACGAGCAGTACTTC,CASSPMRGSAYEQYF
-,TRBV15,TRBJ2-2,-,TGTGCCACCAAGTTCGGTGGGAGTATCACCGGGGAGCTGTTTTTT,CATKFGGSITGELFF
-,TRBV14,TRBJ1-1,many,TGTGCCAGCAGCCTAGGACACCGCGAAGCTTTCTTT,CASSLGHREAFF
-,TRBV5-6,TRBJ2-7,-,TGTGCCAGCAGCGCTCGTAGATCCTACGAGCAGTACTTC,CASSARRSYEQYF
-,TRBV7-2,TRBJ2-2,-,TGTGCCAGCAGGTCGGGGGGGGAGCTGTTTTTT,CASRSGGELFF
-,TRBV2,TRBJ1-5,-,TGTGCCACCAGTAAAGGTCCCCTGGGCAATCAGCCCCAGCATTTT,CATSKGPLGNQPQHF
-,TRBV7-2,TRBJ1-5,-,TGTGCCGTAGGGTCGGGGAATCAGCCCCAGCATTTT,CAVGSGNQPQHF
-,TRBV2,TRBJ2-5,many,TGTGCCAGCCCCGGGACCGATCGGACCCAGTACTTC,CASPGTDRTQYF
TRBD2,TRBV15,TRBJ2-2,-,TGTGCCTCCCACCGCGGGGGGCTTAACACCGGGGAGCTGTTTTTT,CASHRGGLNTGELFF
-,TRBV5-1,TRBJ2-7,many,TGCGCCAGCAGCTCCGACTTGTTCACCTACGAGCAGTACTTC,CASSSDLFTYEQYF